The rows below give T cell receptor beta chains drawn from one sample of a study of CD8+ T cells in alopecia areata. Clones were read by immunoSEQ multiplex PCR, and TCRdb kept only the in-frame ones, dropping some. The sample lists about 140,000 clones; roughly 54% were seen once. Here the sequenced sample was CD8+ T cells sorted from blood, taken at week 4, from a patient treated with tofacitinib. The receptors here all came from a human donor with alopecia areata. Each CDR3 is given with its conserved first and last residue. The D gene is left open where the match is weak. Expanded clones are given a class, and other clones once, few, many or no size at all.

- TRBJ2-7 - TRBV5-4 TGTGCCAGCAGCCCAAGGACGGGGCTCTACGAGCAGTACTTC CASSPRTGLYEQYF
- TRBJ1-2 - TRBV7-9 TGTGCCAGCAGCTCAGAAGAGGGCAACTATGGCTACACCTTC CASSSEEGNYGYTF
few TRBJ2-7 - TRBV7-9 TGTGCCAGCAGCTTAAACCAGGGAGTATTCGGGGAGCAGTACTTC CASSLNQGVFGEQYF
few TRBJ1-2 - TRBV6-1 TGTGCCAGCAGCTCCCCCCGGGAGTACGGCTACACCTTC CASSSPREYGYTF
- TRBJ1-2 - TRBV5-6 TGTGCCAGCAGCTCCCCCGGGGGCCCTTTTAACTATGGCTACACCTTC CASSSPGGPFNYGYTF
once TRBJ1-5 - TRBV4-2 TGTGCCAGCAGCCAAGATGAGGCCTATAGCAATCAGCCCCAGCATTTT CASSQDEAYSNQPQHF
few TRBJ2-7 - TRBV30 TGTGCCTGGAGTAGGCTTGGAGATACCTACGAGCAGTACTTC CAWSRLGDTYEQYF
- TRBJ2-2 - TRBV27 TGTGCCAGCAGTCGATACAGGGCTCTGGGTACCGGGGAGCTGTTTTTT CASSRYRALGTGELFF
few TRBJ2-2 - TRBV15 TGTGCCACCGATTCCCCAGGGGACACCGGGGAGCTGTTTTTT CATDSPGDTGELFF
- TRBJ1-2 TRBD1 TRBV2 TGTGCCAGCAGTGAAGGGACAGGTTTAGACTATGGCTACACCTTC CASSEGTGLDYGYTF
- TRBJ1-1 - TRBV7-9 TGTGCCAGCAGCCAGGTAACAGAGGGCACTGAAGCTTTCTTT CASSQVTEGTEAFF
- TRBJ1-5 - TRBV6-5 TGTGCCAGCAGTTACTCGGCAGAAAGCAATCAGCCCCAGCATTTT CASSYSAESNQPQHF
few TRBJ2-7 - TRBV9 TGTGCCAGCAGCGTCGGGGACCTGTCCTACGAGCAGTACTTC CASSVGDLSYEQYF
- TRBJ2-3 - TRBV23-1 TGCGCCAGCAGTCAAGGGTCTTGGGGCACAGATACGCAGTATTTT CASSQGSWGTDTQYF
- TRBJ2-3 - TRBV6-5 TGTGCCAGCAGTTCCCTAGGGGAAGAGAGGACAGATACGCAGTATTTT CASSSLGEERTDTQYF
few TRBJ2-3 - TRBV9 TGTGCCAGCAGCGTAGGGAGCCCAGATACGCAGTATTTT CASSVGSPDTQYF
- TRBJ1-5 - TRBV15 TGTGCCACCAGCAGAGATTCCCATCAGCCCCAGCATTTT CATSRDSHQPQHF
- TRBJ1-2 - TRBV29-1 TGCAGCGTTGAACCCCAGGCCTATAACTATGGCTACACCTTC CSVEPQAYNYGYTF
- TRBJ1-2 TRBD1 TRBV23-1 TGCGCCAGCAGTCACCCTGGACAGGACCTCTATGGCTACACCTTC CASSHPGQDLYGYTF
once TRBJ2-2 TRBD1 TRBV9 TGTGCCAGCAGCCTCAGGGGGTTTCCCACGACCGGGGAGCTGTTTTTT CASSLRGFPTTGELFF
once TRBJ2-1 TRBD1 TRBV9 TGTGCCAGCAGCGTAGCTCTGCTTACGAGGGACAGTGAGCAGTTCTTC CASSVALLTRDSEQFF
- TRBJ1-1 - TRBV29-1 TGCAGCGTTGCGGGCGGGGAAGCTTTCTTT CSVAGGEAFF
few TRBJ2-1 TRBD2 TRBV6-1 TGTGCCAGCAGTGGGACTAGCGGGGGGGCCAATGAGCAGTTCTTC CASSGTSGGANEQFF
few TRBJ2-1 - TRBV6-5 TGTGCCAGCAGTTTGTCGGGGGAGAACAATGAGCAGTTCTTC CASSLSGENNEQFF
- TRBJ2-5 - TRBV7-9 TGTGCCAGCAGCCCGGACTGGCAAGAGACCCAGTACTTC CASSPDWQETQYF
- TRBJ2-7 - TRBV9 TGTGCCAGCAGCGGCCGGGACTACGAGCAGTACTTC CASSGRDYEQYF
- TRBJ2-1 TRBD2 TRBV9 TGTGCCAGCAGCGTAGGGCTAGCGGGGGGGCAGGATGAGCAGTTCTTC CASSVGLAGGQDEQFF
- TRBJ1-5 - TRBV18 TGTGCCAGCTCACCAAATCCAGTCCTAAATCAGCCCCAGCATTTT CASSPNPVLNQPQHF
- TRBJ2-7 TRBD1 TRBV2 TGTGCCAGCATGGGGACAGGGGGACGTCGCGACGAGCAGTACTTC CASMGTGGRRDEQYF
- TRBJ1-1 TRBD1 TRBV6-5 TGTGCCAGCAGTCCCGACAGGGATGAAGCTTTCTTT CASSPDRDEAFF
- TRBJ2-3 - TRBV9 TGTGCCAGCAGCGGCCGGGACATAAGCACAGATACGCAGTATTTT CASSGRDISTDTQYF
- TRBJ2-1 - TRBV13 TGTGCCAGCAGCTTTGTATCCGGGTCGTACAATGAGCAGTTCTTC CASSFVSGSYNEQFF
few TRBJ1-2 - TRBV29-1 TGCAGCGTTGAAGCGGACTATGGCTACACCTTC CSVEADYGYTF
- TRBJ1-2 - TRBV7-8 TGTGCCAGCAGCCCGCTGGGAGGCCGCCCGGCGGACTATGGCTACACCTTC CASSPLGGRPADYGYTF
- TRBJ2-3 TRBD2 TRBV5-6 TGTGCCAGCAGCGGCGCTAGCGGGGCCACAGATACGCAGTATTTT CASSGASGATDTQYF
- TRBJ1-5 TRBD1 TRBV5-1 TGCGCCAGCCAAACCGACAGGGAAGATCAGCCCCAGCATTTT CASQTDREDQPQHF
- TRBJ2-2 TRBD1 TRBV27 TGTGCCAGCAGTACCGCGGGACAGGGGACCGGGGAGCTGTTTTTT CASSTAGQGTGELFF
few TRBJ2-1 TRBD1 TRBV29-1 TGCAGCGTGGGACAGGCAGGGGTCTACAATGAGCAGTTCTTC CSVGQAGVYNEQFF
- TRBJ1-1 - TRBV13 TGTGCCAGCAGCTTGTCCACTGAAGCTTTCTTT CASSLSTEAFF
once TRBJ1-3 - TRBV30 TGTGCCTGGAGTGTACAGGCAGGAAACACCATATATTTT CAWSVQAGNTIYF
- TRBJ2-7 TRBD1 TRBV2 TGTGCCAGCGGCAAGAGCCGTATGGGGACAGCCTACGAGCAGTACTTC CASGKSRMGTAYEQYF
- TRBJ2-7 - TRBV18 TGTGCCAGCTCACCGAGGGCCGGACGCAACGAGCAGTACTTC CASSPRAGRNEQYF
- TRBJ1-5 - TRBV27 TGTGCCAGCAGTAGGGGCTTACGGCAGCCCCAGCATTTT CASSRGLRQPQHF
- TRBJ1-2 - TRBV4-1 TGCGCCAGCAGCCAACAGAAATTTTATGGCTACACCTTC CASSQQKFYGYTF
- TRBJ2-3 TRBD2 TRBV5-1 TGCGCCAGCAGCTTTAGCGGGGGCAACACAGATACGCAGTATTTT CASSFSGGNTDTQYF
- TRBJ2-7 TRBD2 TRBV6-5 TGTGCCAGCAGCCCCGGGACTAGCGTCTACGAGCAGTACTTC CASSPGTSVYEQYF
- TRBJ2-1 TRBD1 TRBV18 TGTGCCAGCTCAACGGACAGGGGGCTTAGCAATGAGCAGTTCTTC CASSTDRGLSNEQFF
- TRBJ1-2 - TRBV11-2 TGTGCCAGCAGCTTAATGCTGGTTCGACAAGAAGGCTACACCTTC CASSLMLVRQEGYTF
- TRBJ1-2 - TRBV27 TGTGCCAGCAGTTCTCATCAGGACCTCTATGGCTACACCTTC CASSSHQDLYGYTF
- TRBJ1-5 - TRBV6-1 TGTGCCAGCAGACAGTCTAGCAATCAGCCCCAGCATTTT CASRQSSNQPQHF
- TRBJ2-7 - TRBV7-2 TGTGCCAGCAGCTTAGTGGGTCCAGTCTCCTACGAGCAGTACTTC CASSLVGPVSYEQYF
- TRBJ2-7 TRBD1 TRBV25-1 TGTGCCAGCAGTGAATTCAGGACAGGGGGGGACGAGCAGTACTTC CASSEFRTGGDEQYF
- TRBJ1-2 - TRBV30 TGTGCCTGGAGTGTAAACCCCCATTCTAACTATGGCTACACCTTC CAWSVNPHSNYGYTF
- TRBJ2-2 - TRBV4-1 TGCGCCAGCAGCCAATTCGCTGGGACCGGGGAGCTGTTTTTT CASSQFAGTGELFF
few TRBJ1-1 - TRBV29-1 TGCAGCGTTCCTACACCTCCGGGGGGTGAAGCTTTCTTT CSVPTPPGGEAFF